The 14 T cell receptor beta chains given below trace back to one sample, sequenced in a study of human T cells and chemical hapten exposure. Regarding time point: patch test 1, 2 weeks after DPC sensitization. Treatment noted: therapeutic diphenylcyclopropenone sensitization with weekly scalp DPC. TCRdb recomputed calls from the RACE reads with MiXCR, one row per CDR3 protein. Altogether some 350,000 distinct CDR3 sequences are present, approximately 6.9% being singletons, with the ten largest covering more than 7%. The sequencing used whole blood, collected in connection with sensitization to the hapten diphenylcyclopropenone (DPC). These receptors all come from a woman between 18 and 29 years old with alopecia areata. Some clones in this sample may be carry-over from other donors' samples.

The rearrangement links TRBV7-2 to TRBJ1-4, with D perhaps matching TRBD1 (6 bases). The CDR3 runs to 16 residues. V was clipped by 5 bases and J by 8 bases, with 21 bases between them. The germline V gene encodes CDR1 SGHTA and CDR2 FQGNSA. For the CDR3, the DNA is TGTGCCAGCAGCCCCCAGGGGAGGGGGAATGGGGAAAAACTGTTTTTT. Amino acid sequence: CASSPQGRGNGEKLFF.

This clonotype came up a few times. The chain recombines TRBV5-1 with TRBJ1-6, with unresolved D. The V end was cut by 1 base, the J end by 8 bases, with 10 bases between. CDR3 length: 14 residues. Germline V gene data show CDR1 as SGHRS and CDR2 as YFSETQ. In nucleotides, the CDR3 is TGCGCCAGCAGCTTGCAGCAATCGTATTCACCCCTCCACTTT. Translation: CASSLQQSYSPLHF.

This chain links TRBV28 with TRBJ2-7; no clear D. The ends were cut back, 6 bases at V and 1 base at J, with 10 bases in the middle. The CDR3 consists of 13 residues. Per germline, CDR1 MDHEN and CDR2 SYDVKM. As DNA, the CDR3 is TGTGCCAGCAGGACCAGTCAGTCCTACGAGCAGTACTTC. Protein product: CASRTSQSYEQYF.

This clonotype was seen at least ten times. The chain links TRBV29-1 to TRBJ2-5; D possibly uses TRBD1 or TRBD2 (7 bases each). Trimming cost V 7 bases and J 5 bases, with 14 bases left between them. Germline lookup yields CDR1 SQVTM and CDR2 ANQGSEA. The CDR3 covers 12 residues. The CDR3 here is CSGRQGGETQYF. In DNA, the CDR3 is TGCAGCGGCCGACAGGGAGGGGAGACCCAGTACTTC.

A few counts support this clonotype. The chain combines TRBV14 with TRBJ2-7; 8 bases are a match to TRBD1. The germline V gene has CDR1 SGHDN and CDR2 FVKESK. This CDR3 spans 14 amino acids. The J segment lost 5 bases and the V segment lost 4 bases, leaving 7 bases of the junction unmatched. The CDR3 DNA is TGTGCCAGCAGCCCGACAGGGGAGTCCCACGAGCAGTACTTC. It is translated as CASSPTGESHEQYF.

The CDR3 here is CSVGWASEQFF. In nucleotides, the CDR3 is TGCAGCGTTGGGTGGGCCTCGGAGCAGTTCTTC. The chain couples TRBV29-1 to TRBJ2-1; no firm D call. The CDR3 is 11 residues long. Trimming took 4 bases from V and 10 from J, leaving 11 bases between them. Germline V gene data show CDR1 as SQVTM and CDR2 as ANQGSEA.

This clonotype was seen many times. The rearrangement uses TRBV6-5 and TRBJ1-3, with 8 bases lining up with TRBD1. Germline CDR1 and CDR2: MNHEY and SVGAGI. The CDR3 has 17 amino acids. V lost 0 bases, J lost 3 bases, and 7 bases stayed unmatched. The CDR3 protein is CASSYSRTGSIGNTIYF. The CDR3 nucleotides are TGTGCCAGCAGTTACTCACGGACAGGGAGTATTGGAAACACCATATATTTT.

This clonotype was seen more than once but under ten times. The V gene is TRBV7-8, the J gene TRBJ2-3; D may be TRBD2 (6 bases). The CDR3 is 16 amino acids. Germline V gene data show CDR1 as SGHVS and CDR2 as FQNEAQ. Trimming shortened V by 0 bases and J by 0 bases, and 10 bases separated the two germline ends. The CDR3 DNA sequence: TGTGCCAGCAGCTTAGCGCAGCGGGCTAGCACAGATACGCAGTATTTT. This sequence encodes CASSLAQRASTDTQYF.

This clonotype occurred a few times. This rearrangement joins TRBV20-1 to TRBJ1-3, with D unresolved. Germline values: CDR1 DFQATT, CDR2 SNEGSKA (reference sequence). V shed 0 bases and J shed 0 bases, with 9 bases lying between them. CDR3 length: 15 amino acids. The CDR3 reads CSARDAGDSGNTIYF. The CDR3 DNA follows: TGCAGTGCTAGAGATGCGGGAGACTCTGGAAACACCATATATTTT.

The sample holds a few counts of this clonotype. The chain employs TRBV3-1 and TRBJ1-1, with D perhaps matching TRBD1 (6 bases). The V gene lost 3 bases and the J gene lost 4 bases, with 12 bases spanning the gap. Germline CDR1 reads LGHDT; CDR2 reads YNNKEL (reference sequence). The CDR3 contains 14 residues. DNA for the CDR3: TGTGCCAGCAGCCACGGACAGTTTTTCACTGAAGCTTTCTTT. Translated, it gives CASSHGQFFTEAFF.

This clonotype appeared a few times. The chain employs TRBV10-3 and TRBJ1-5, with 7 bases aligning to TRBD1. J was trimmed by 0 bases and V by 3 bases; bases with no gene match: 8. Germline-derived CDR1 and CDR2 are ENHRY and SYGVKD. This CDR3 is built from 17 residues. CDR3 in DNA: TGTGCCATCAGTGATGGGCAGGGGGTCGATAGCAATCAGCCCCAGCATTTT. It encodes CAISDGQGVDSNQPQHF.

In its sample, this clonotype was seen a few times. The chain joins TRBV12-5 to TRBJ2-7; 7 bases map to TRBD1. The length of the CDR3 is 14 residues. The germline V gene has CDR1 LGHNT and CDR2 FRNRAP. V shed 7 bases, J shed 3 bases, and the junction held 9 bases outside the gene matches. Here the CDR3 DNA reads TGTGCTAGTGTCCCCGGGGACAGAGACTACGAGCAGTACTTC. The encoded protein is CASVPGDRDYEQYF.

The chain couples TRBV7-3 to TRBJ2-3, with D maybe TRBD2 (7 bases). CDR1 and CDR2 from the germline V gene are SGHTA and FQGTGA. The V and J ends lost 2 bases and 0 bases respectively, with 15 bases between them. The CDR3 spans 17 residues. DNA of the CDR3: TGTGCCAGCAGCTTAGCGGGGGCCGGCGGGAGCACAGATACGCAGTATTTT. Translation: CASSLAGAGGSTDTQYF.

This clonotype was picked up many times. As DNA, the CDR3 is TGTGCCAGCAGGACAGACAGGGGAACCTCCTACGAGCAGTACTTC. Amino acids: CASRTDRGTSYEQYF. The chain couples TRBV6-5 to TRBJ2-7; 8 bases match TRBD1. This CDR3 is 15 amino acids long. V shed 6 bases, J shed 0 bases, and the junction held 7 bases outside the gene matches. Germline V gene sequence: CDR1 MNHEY, CDR2 SVGAGI.